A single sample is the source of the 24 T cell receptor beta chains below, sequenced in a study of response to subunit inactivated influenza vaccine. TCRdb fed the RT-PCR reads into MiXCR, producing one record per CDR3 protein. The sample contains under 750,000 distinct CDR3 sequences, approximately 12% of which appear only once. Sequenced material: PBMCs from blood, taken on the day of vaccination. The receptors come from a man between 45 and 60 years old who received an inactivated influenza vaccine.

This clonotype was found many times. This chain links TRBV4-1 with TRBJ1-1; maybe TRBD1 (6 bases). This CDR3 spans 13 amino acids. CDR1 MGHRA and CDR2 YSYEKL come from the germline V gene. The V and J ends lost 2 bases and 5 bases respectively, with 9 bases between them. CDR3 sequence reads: CASSQNRVTEAFF. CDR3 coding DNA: TGCGCCAGCAGCCAAAACAGGGTTACTGAAGCTTTCTTT.

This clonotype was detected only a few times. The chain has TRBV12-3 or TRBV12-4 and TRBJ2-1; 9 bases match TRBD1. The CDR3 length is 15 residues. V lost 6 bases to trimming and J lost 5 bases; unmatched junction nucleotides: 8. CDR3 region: CASSSHRGLDNEQFF. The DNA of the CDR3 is TGTGCCAGCAGCTCGCACAGGGGGCTTGACAATGAGCAGTTCTTC.

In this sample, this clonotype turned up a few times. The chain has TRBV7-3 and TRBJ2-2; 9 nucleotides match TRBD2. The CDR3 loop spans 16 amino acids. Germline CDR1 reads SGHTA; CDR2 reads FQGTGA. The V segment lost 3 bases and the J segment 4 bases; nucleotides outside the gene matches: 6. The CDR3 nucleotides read TGTGCCAGCAGCTTTCGGCGGGAGGGCCTCACCGGGGAGCTGTTTTTT. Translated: CASSFRREGLTGELFF.

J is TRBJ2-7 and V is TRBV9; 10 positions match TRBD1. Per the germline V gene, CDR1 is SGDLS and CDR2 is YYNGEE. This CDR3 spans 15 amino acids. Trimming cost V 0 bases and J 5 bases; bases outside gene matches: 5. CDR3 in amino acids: CASSVVGQGGDEQYF. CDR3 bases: TGTGCCAGCAGCGTAGTAGGACAGGGGGGCGACGAGCAGTACTTC.

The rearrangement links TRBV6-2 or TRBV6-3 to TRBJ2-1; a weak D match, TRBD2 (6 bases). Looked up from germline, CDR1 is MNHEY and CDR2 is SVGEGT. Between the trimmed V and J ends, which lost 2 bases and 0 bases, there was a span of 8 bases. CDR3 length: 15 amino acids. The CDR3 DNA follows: TGTGCCAGCAGTTACCGTAGCGGCTCCTACAATGAGCAGTTCTTC. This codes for CASSYRSGSYNEQFF.

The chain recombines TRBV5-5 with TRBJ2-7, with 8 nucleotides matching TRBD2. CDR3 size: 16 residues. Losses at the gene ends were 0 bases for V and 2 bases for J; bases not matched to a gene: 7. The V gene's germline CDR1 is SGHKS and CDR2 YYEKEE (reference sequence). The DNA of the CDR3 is TGTGCCAGCAGCTTGGAATTAGCGGGGTTCACCTACGAGCAGTACTTC. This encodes CASSLELAGFTYEQYF.

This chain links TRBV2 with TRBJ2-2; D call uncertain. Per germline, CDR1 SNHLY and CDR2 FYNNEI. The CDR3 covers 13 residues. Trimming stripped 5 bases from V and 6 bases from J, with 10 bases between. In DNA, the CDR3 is TGTGCCAGCAGTCCGACACTGCCCGGGGAGCTGTTTTTT. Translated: CASSPTLPGELFF.

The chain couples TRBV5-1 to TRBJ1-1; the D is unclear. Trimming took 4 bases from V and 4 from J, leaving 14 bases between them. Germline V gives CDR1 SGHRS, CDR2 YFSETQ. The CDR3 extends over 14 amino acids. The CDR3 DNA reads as TGCGCCAGCAGCGACGCACGGGGTAGCACTGAAGCTTTCTTT. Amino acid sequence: CASSDARGSTEAFF.

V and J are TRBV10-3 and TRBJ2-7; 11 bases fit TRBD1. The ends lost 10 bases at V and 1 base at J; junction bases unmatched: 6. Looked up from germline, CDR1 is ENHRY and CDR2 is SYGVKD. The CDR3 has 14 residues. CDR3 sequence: CATRTGGASYEQYF. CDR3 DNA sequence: TGTGCCACCAGGACAGGGGGCGCGTCCTACGAGCAGTACTTC.

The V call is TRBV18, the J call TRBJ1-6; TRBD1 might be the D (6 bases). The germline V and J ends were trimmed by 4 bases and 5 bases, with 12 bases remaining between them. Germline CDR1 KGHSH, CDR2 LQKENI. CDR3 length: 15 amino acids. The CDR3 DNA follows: TGTGCCAGCTCACGACAGGACACTGATAATTCACCCCTCCACTTT. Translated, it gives CASSRQDTDNSPLHF.

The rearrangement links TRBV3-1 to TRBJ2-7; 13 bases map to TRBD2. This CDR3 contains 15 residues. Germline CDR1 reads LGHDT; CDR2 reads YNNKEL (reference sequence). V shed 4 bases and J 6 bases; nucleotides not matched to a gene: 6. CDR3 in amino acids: CASSPRTSGSPEQYF. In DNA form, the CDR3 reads TGTGCCAGCAGCCCCCGGACTAGCGGGAGCCCCGAGCAGTACTTC.

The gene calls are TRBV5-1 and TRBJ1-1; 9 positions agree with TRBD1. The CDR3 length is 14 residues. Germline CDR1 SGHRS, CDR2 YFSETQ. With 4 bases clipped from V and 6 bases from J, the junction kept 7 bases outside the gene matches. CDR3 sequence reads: CASSAGTGYSEAFF. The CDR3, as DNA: TGCGCCAGCAGCGCCGGGACAGGGTACTCTGAAGCTTTCTTT.

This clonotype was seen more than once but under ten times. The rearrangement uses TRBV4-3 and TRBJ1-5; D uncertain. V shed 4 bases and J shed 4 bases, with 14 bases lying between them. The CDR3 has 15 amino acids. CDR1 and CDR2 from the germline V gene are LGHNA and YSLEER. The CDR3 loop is CASSPPKTMNQPQHF. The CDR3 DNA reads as TGCGCCAGCAGCCCACCCAAGACGATGAATCAGCCCCAGCATTTT.

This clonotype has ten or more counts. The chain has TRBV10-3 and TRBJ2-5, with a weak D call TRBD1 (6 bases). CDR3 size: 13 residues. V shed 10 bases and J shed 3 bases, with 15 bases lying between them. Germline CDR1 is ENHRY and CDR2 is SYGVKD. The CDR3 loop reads CASRGREEETQYF. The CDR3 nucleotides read TGTGCCAGCAGGGGCAGAGAGGAAGAGACCCAGTACTTC.

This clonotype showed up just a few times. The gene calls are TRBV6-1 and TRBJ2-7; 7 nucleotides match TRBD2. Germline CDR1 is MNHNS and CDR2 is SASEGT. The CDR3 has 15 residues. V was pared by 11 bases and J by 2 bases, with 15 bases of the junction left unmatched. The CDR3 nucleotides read TGTGCCTCCCACCCAGGCGGGAGTCTTGCCTACGAGCAGTACTTC. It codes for CASHPGGSLAYEQYF.

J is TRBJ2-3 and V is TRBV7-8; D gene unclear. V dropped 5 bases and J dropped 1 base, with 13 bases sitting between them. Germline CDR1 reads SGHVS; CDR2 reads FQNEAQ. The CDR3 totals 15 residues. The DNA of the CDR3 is TGTGCCAGCAGCCAAAGTACGGACCGCACAGATACGCAGTATTTT. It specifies CASSQSTDRTDTQYF. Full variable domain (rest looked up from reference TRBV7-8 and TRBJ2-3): GAGVSQSPRYKVAKRGQDVALRCDPISGHVSLFWYQQALGQGPEFLTYFQNEAQLDKSGLPSDRFFAERPEGSVSTLKIQRTQQEDSAVYLCASSQSTDRTDTQYFGPGTRLTVL.

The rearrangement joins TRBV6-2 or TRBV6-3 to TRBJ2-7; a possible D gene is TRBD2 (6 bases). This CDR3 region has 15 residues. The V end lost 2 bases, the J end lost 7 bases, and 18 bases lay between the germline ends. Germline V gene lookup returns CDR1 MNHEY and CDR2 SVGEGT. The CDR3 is CASSYPGRPGDEQYF. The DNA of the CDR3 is TGTGCCAGCAGTTACCCGGGACGGCCGGGGGATGAGCAGTACTTC.

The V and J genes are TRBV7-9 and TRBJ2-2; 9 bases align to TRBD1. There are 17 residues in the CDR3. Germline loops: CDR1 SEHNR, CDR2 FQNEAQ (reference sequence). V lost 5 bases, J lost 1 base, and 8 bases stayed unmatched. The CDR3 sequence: CASSLSPGQGNTGELFF. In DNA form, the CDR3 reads TGTGCCAGCAGCCTGAGCCCGGGACAGGGGAACACCGGGGAGCTGTTTTTT. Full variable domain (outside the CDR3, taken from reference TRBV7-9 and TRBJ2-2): DTGVSQNPRHKITKRGQNVTFRCDPISEHNRLYWYRQTLGQGPEFLTYFQNEAQLEKSRLLSDRFSAERPKGSFSTLEIQRTEQGDSAMYLCASSLSPGQGNTGELFFGEGSRLTVL.

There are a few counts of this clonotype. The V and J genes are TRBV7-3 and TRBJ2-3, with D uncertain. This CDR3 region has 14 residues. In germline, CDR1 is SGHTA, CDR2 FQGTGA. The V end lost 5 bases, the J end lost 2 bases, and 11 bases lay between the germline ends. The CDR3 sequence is CASSPRPFTDTQYF. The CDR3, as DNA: TGTGCCAGCAGCCCCCGGCCCTTCACAGATACGCAGTATTTT.

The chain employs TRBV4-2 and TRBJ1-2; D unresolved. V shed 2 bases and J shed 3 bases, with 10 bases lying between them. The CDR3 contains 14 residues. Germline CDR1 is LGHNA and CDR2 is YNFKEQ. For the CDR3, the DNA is TGTGCCAGCAGCCAACTCGAGCGGGACTATGGCTACACCTTC. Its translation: CASSQLERDYGYTF.

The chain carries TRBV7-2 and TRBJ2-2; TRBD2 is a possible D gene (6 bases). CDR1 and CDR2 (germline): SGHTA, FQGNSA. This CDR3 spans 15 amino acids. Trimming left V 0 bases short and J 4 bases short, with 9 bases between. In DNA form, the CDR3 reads TGTGCCAGCAGCTTAGCACTAGCCGTCACCGGGGAGCTGTTTTTT. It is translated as CASSLALAVTGELFF.

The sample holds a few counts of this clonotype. CDR3 DNA: TGCGCCAGCAGCCAACGCCAGGGCCAAGAGACCCAGTACTTC. Its protein product is CASSQRQGQETQYF. The chain is built from TRBV4-1 and TRBJ2-5, with a weak D call TRBD1 (5 bases). The CDR3 runs 14 residues. Trimming removed 2 bases at V and 1 base at J, with 8 bases between. Looked up from germline, CDR1 is MGHRA and CDR2 is YSYEKL.

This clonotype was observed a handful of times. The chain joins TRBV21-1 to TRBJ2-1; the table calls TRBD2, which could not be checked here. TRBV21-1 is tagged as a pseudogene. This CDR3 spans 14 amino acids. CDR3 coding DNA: TGTGCCAGCACCCCAGCGGGGCAGTGGTATGAGCAGTTCTTC. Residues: CASTPAGQWYEQFF.

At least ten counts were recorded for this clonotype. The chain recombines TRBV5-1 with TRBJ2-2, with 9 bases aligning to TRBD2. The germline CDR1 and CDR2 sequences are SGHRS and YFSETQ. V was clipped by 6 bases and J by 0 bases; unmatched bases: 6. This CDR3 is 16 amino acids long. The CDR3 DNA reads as TGCGCCAGCAAACCCGGACTAGCGTCGAACACCGGGGAGCTGTTTTTT. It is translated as CASKPGLASNTGELFF.